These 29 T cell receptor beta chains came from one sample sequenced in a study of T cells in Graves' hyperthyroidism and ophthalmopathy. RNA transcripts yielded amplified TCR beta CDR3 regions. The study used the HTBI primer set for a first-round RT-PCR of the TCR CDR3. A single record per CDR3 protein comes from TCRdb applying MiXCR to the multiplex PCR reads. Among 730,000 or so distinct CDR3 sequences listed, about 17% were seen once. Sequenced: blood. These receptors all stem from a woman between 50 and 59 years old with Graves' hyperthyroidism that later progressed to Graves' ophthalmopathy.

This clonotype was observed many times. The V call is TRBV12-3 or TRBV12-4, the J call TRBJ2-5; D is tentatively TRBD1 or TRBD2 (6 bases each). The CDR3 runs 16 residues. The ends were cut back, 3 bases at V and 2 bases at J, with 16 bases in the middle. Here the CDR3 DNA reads TGTGCCAGCAGTTTTCCCCCCGGGGGCCGTCAAGAGACCCAGTACTTC. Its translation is CASSFPPGGRQETQYF.

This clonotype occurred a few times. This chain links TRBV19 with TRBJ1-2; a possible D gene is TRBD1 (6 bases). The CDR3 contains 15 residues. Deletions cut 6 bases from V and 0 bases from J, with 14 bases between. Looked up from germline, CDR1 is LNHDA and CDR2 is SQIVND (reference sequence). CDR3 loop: CASSPGQSPNYGYTF. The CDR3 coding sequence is TGTGCCAGTAGCCCTGGACAGTCCCCTAACTATGGCTACACCTTC.

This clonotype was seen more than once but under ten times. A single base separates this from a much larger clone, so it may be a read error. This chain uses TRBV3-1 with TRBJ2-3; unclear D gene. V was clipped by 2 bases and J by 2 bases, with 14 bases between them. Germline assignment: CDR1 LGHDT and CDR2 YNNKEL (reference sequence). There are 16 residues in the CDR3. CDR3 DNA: TGTGCCAGCAGCCAACGACGGGCAGGTTTCACAGATACGCAGTATTTT. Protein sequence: CASSQRRAGFTDTQYF.

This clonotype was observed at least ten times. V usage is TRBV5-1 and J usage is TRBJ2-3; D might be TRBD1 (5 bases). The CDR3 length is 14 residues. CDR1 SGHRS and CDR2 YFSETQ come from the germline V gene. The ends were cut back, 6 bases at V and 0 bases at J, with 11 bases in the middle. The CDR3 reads CASNRQTSTDTQYF. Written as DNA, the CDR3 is TGCGCCAGCAACCGACAGACCAGCACAGATACGCAGTATTTT.

CDR3 sequence: CASSEQGYKNEQFF. The CDR3 DNA sequence: TGTGCCAGCAGTGAACAGGGGTACAAAAATGAGCAGTTCTTC. This rearrangement joins TRBV2 to TRBJ2-1, with D possibly TRBD1 on 6 matching bases. V gave up 2 bases and J gave up 7 bases, with 12 bases separating them. The CDR3 runs to 14 residues. Germline CDR1 is SNHLY and CDR2 is FYNNEI.

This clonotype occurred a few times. The CDR3 DNA reads as TGCGCCAGCACAGGGTTAGGTCAAGAGACCCAGTACTTC. Residues: CASTGLGQETQYF. The J gene is TRBJ2-5, the V gene TRBV5-1; tentatively, D is TRBD1 (5 bases). Germline-derived CDR1 and CDR2 are SGHRS and YFSETQ. The CDR3 has 13 residues. V shed 6 bases and J shed 2 bases, with 11 bases lying between them.

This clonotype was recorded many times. CDR3 in DNA: TGTGCCACCAGCAGGGGACAGGGGGTGGAGGGCCAGCATTTT. As protein: CATSRGQGVEGQHF. V gene TRBV15 combines with J gene TRBJ1-5; 11 bases match TRBD1. V gave up 3 bases and J gave up 12 bases; unmatched junction bases: 7. Per germline, CDR1 LNHNV and CDR2 YYDKDF (reference sequence). The CDR3 has 14 amino acids. Filled out from reference TRBV15 and TRBJ1-5, the complete variable domain reads DAMVIQNPRYQVTQFGKPVTLSCSQTLNHNVMYWYQQKSSQAPKLLFHYYDKDFNNEADTPDNFQSRRPNTSFCFLDIRSPGLGDTAMYLCATSRGQGVEGQHFGDGTRLSIL.

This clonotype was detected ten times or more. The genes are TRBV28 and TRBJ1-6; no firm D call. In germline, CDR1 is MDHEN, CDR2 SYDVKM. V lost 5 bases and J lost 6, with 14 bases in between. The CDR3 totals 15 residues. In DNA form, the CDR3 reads TGTGCCAGCAGTACGACGGCAAGGCCTAATTCACCCCTCCACTTT. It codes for CASSTTARPNSPLHF.

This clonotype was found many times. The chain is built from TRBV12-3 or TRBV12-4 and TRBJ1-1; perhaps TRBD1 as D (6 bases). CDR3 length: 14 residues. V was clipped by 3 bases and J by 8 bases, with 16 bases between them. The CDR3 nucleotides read TGTGCCAGCAGTTTCGGTTTGGGGGCCGGGGAAGCTTTCTTT. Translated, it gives CASSFGLGAGEAFF.

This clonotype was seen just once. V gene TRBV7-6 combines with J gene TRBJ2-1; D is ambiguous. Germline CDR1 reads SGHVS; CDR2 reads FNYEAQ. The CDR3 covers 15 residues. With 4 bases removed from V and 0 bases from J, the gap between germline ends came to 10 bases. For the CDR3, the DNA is TGTGCCAGCAGCTCCAAACAGAGCTCCTACAATGAGCAGTTCTTC. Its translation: CASSSKQSSYNEQFF.

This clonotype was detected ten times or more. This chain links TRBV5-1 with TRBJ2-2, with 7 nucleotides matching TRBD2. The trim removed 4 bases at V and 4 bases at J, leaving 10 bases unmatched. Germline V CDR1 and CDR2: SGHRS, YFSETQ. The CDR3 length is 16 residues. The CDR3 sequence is CASSLPSGVVTGELFF. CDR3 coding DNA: TGCGCCAGCAGCCTACCGAGCGGGGTGGTCACCGGGGAGCTGTTTTTT.

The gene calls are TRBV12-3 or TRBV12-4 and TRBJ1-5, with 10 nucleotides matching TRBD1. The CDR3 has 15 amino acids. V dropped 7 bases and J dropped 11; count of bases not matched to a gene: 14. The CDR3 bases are TGTGCCAGCACTTTCGGGGGACAGGGGCGTAGGTCCCAGCATTTT. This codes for CASTFGGQGRRSQHF.

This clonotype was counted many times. The CDR3 DNA reads as TGTGCCAGCAGTGGATCACTCCTAATGAACACTGAAGCTTTCTTT. Translated: CASSGSLLMNTEAFF. V gene TRBV27 combines with J gene TRBJ1-1; D is undetermined. Trimming stripped 5 bases from V and 0 bases from J, with 13 bases between. This CDR3 has 15 amino acids. The V gene's germline CDR1 is MNHEY and CDR2 SMNVEV (reference sequence).

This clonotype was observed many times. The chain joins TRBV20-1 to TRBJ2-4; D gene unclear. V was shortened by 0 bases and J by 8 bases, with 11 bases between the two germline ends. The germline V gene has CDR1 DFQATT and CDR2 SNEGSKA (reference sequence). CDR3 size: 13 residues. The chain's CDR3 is CSARDSLADIQYF. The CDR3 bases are TGCAGTGCTAGAGATAGCCTCGCTGACATTCAGTACTTC.

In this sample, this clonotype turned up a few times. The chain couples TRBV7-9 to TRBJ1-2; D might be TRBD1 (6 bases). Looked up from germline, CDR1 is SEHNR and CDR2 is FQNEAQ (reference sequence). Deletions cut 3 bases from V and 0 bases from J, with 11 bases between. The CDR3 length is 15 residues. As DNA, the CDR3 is TGTGCCAGCAGCTTCCTACAGGGAGCTAACTATGGCTACACCTTC. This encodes CASSFLQGANYGYTF.

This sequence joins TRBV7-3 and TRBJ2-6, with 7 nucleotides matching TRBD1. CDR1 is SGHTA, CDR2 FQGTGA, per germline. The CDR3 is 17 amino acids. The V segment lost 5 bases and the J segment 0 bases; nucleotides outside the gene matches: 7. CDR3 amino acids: CASSPQGSSSGANVLTF. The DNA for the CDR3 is TGTGCCAGCAGCCCACAGGGGTCCAGCTCTGGGGCCAACGTCCTGACTTTC.

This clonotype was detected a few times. CDR3 loop: CASSFLSRLAGANTGELFF. The CDR3 DNA sequence: TGCGCCAGCAGCTTTTTATCCCGACTAGCGGGCGCGAACACCGGGGAGCTGTTTTTT. The chain couples TRBV5-1 to TRBJ2-2; the match to TRBD2 covers 10 bases. The V segment lost 2 bases and the J segment 0 bases; nucleotides outside the gene matches: 10. The CDR3 consists of 19 residues. CDR1 and CDR2 (germline): SGHRS, YFSETQ.

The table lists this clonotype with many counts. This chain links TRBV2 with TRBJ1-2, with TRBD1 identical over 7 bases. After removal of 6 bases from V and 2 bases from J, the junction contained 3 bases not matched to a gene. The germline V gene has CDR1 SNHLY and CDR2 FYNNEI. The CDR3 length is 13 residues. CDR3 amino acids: CASRGQQNYGYTF. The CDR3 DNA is TGTGCCAGCAGGGGACAGCAGAACTATGGCTACACCTTC.

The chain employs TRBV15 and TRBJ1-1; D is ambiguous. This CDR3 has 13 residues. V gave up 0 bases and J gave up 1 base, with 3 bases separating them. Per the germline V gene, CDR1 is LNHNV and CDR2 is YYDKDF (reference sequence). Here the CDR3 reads CATSREGNTEAFF. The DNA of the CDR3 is TGTGCCACCAGCAGAGAAGGGAACACTGAAGCTTTCTTT.

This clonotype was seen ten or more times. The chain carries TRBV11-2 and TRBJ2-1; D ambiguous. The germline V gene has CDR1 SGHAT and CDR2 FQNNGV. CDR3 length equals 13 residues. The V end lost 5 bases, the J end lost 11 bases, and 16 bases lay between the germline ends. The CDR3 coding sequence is TGTGCCAGCAGCACTCGGAGCCTGGAGAAGCAGTTCTTC. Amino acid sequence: CASSTRSLEKQFF.

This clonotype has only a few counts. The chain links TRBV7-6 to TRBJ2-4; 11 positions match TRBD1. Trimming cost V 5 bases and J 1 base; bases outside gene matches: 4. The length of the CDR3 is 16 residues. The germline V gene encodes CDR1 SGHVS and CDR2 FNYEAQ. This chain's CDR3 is CASSPGQGAAKNIQYF. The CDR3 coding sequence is TGTGCCAGCAGCCCTGGACAGGGGGCTGCCAAAAACATTCAGTACTTC.

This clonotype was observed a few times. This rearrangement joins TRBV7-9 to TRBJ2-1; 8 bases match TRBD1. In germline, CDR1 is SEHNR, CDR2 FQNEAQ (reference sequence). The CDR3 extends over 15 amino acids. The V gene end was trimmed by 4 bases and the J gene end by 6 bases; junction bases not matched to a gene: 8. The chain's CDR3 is CASSYQTGAPNEQFF. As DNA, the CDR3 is TGTGCCAGCAGCTACCAGACAGGGGCCCCCAATGAGCAGTTCTTC.

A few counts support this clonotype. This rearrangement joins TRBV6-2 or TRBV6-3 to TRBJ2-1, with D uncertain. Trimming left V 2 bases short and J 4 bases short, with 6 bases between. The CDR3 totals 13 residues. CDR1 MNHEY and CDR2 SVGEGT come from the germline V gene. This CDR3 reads CASSYADYNEQFF. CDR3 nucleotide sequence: TGTGCCAGCAGTTACGCAGATTACAATGAGCAGTTCTTC.

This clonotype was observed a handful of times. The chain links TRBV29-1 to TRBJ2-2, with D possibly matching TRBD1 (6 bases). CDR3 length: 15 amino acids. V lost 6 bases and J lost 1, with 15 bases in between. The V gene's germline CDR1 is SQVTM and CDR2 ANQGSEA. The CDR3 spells CSVKTGTKNTGELFF. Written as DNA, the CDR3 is TGCAGCGTGAAAACCGGGACAAAGAACACCGGGGAGCTGTTTTTT.

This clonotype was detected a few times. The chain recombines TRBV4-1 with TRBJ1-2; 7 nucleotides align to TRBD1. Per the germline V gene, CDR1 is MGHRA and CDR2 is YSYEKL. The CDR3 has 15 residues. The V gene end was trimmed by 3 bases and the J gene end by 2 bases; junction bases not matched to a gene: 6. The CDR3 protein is CASSHRDSSNYGYTF. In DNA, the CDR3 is TGCGCCAGCAGCCACCGGGACAGCTCAAACTATGGCTACACCTTC.

CDR3 in DNA: TGTGCCAGCAGTGAAGACCCCCGGGACAGGGGATGGAACACCGGGGAGCTGTTTTTT. This sequence encodes CASSEDPRDRGWNTGELFF. The chain joins TRBV2 to TRBJ2-2; TRBD1 matches 10 bases. The CDR3 length is 19 residues. Trimming cost V 1 base and J 1 base; bases outside gene matches: 9. Per the germline V gene, CDR1 is SNHLY and CDR2 is FYNNEI.

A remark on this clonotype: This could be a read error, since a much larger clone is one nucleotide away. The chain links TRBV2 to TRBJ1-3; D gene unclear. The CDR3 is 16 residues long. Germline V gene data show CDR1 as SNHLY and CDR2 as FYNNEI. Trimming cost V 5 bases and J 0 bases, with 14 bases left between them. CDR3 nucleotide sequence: TGTGCCAGCAGTCTGGCCGGACGGATCTCTGGAAACACCATATATTTT. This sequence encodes CASSLAGRISGNTIYF.

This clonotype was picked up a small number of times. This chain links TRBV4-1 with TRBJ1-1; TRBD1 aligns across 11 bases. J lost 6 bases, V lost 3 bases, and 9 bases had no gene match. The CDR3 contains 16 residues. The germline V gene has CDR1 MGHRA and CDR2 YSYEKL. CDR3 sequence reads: CASSQRGGTGGAEAFF. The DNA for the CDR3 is TGCGCCAGCAGCCAGAGAGGGGGGACAGGGGGGGCTGAAGCTTTCTTT.

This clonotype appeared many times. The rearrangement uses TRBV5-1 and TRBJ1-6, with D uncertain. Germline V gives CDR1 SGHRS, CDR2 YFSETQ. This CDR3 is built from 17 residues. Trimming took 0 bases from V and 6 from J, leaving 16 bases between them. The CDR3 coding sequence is TGCGCCAGCAGCTTGGACTCTGGCGGGGAGGGTAATTCACCCCTCCACTTT. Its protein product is CASSLDSGGEGNSPLHF.